In its sample, the clone carrying this T cell receptor (beta chain) was seen many times. The antigen remains unidentified. Time point described: newly diagnosed GD, antithyroid drugs for less than 3 months. Following extraction of RNA from PBMCs, that RNA was used to make the TCR library. The data originate from a study of regulatory T cells in long-lasting Graves disease. Study context: Newly diagnosed Graves' patients had taken antithyroid drugs under 3 months.

Germline V gene lookup returns CDR1 SEHNR and CDR2 FQNEAQ (reference sequence). V was shortened by 11 bases and J by 4 bases, with 7 bases between the two germline ends. This CDR3 has 10 residues. Overall study findings and caveats: There was favoring of TRBV28, TRBJ1-2 and TRBJ2-5 in persistent disease.

Combining iRepertoire HTBI primers with Arm-PCR of CDR3 regions, the authors built TCR beta libraries. Using its own MiXCR run on the multiplex PCR reads, TCRdb lists one record per CDR3 protein. Of hundreds of thousands of distinct CDR3 sequences listed, approximately 15% were seen once; the top ten hold approximately 30%. This same sample was also taken into another study, of T cells in Graves' hyperthyroidism and ophthalmopathy.

The chain combines TRBV7-9 with TRBJ2-3; D gene unclear. The TCR sequence derives from a man in his forties with Graves disease. This material consisted of peripheral blood mononuclear cells (PBMCs), taken at new diagnosis, from a patient treated with antithyroid drugs. CDR3 region: CAASPDTQYF. CDR3 DNA sequence: TGTGCCGCAAGTCCAGATACGCAGTATTTT.